This T cell receptor beta chain was sequenced for a study of response to subunit inactivated influenza vaccine. Whole-study results and caveats: That few new T cells are recruited by each seasonal influenza vaccination was the authors' suggestion.

Only a few counts were recorded for this clonotype. The antigen is not known. This CDR3 region has 13 residues. Trimming removed 0 bases from V and 7 bases from J, with 8 bases in between. Germline CDR1 reads SGHDT; CDR2 reads YYEEEE. TCRdb redid the calling of the RT-PCR reads with MiXCR, one entry per CDR3 protein. Of 750,000 to 850,000 distinct CDR3 sequences listed, approximately 17% are singletons. J is TRBJ1-5 and V is TRBV5-6; D is undetermined. The input for sequencing was PBMCs from blood, taken 5 days after vaccination. The clonotype was recovered from a man aged 45-60 years who received an inactivated influenza vaccine. The CDR3 DNA reads as TGTGCCAGCAGCTTGGGTCTGACGCAGCCCCAGCATTTT. This translates into CASSLGLTQPQHF.